The present TCR beta chain was sequenced within a study of blood T cell repertoires in COVID-19. The CDR3 runs to 20 residues. The germline V gene has CDR1 MNHEY and CDR2 SMNVEV (reference sequence). J gave up 3 bases and V 7 bases, and 16 bases lay outside the gene matches. Participants' reported clinical history set cohort assignment. Each exposed participant met a COVID-19 case in the 2 weeks preceding study entry. Repertoires were generated with immunoSEQ multiplex PCR, while TCRdb's copy carries only in-frame clones and drops some. The table records 130,000 to 150,000 clones, roughly 87% of them present only once.

This clonotype originated in a woman aged 40 to 55 who had been exposed to COVID-19. The rearrangement uses TRBV27 and TRBJ2-1; 15 bases fit TRBD2. The specimen was PBMCs or T cells enriched from blood (not recorded which). The DNA for the CDR3 is TGTGCCAGCACCCCGTCCCCCTCCGGGACTAGCGGGAGGTACTACAATGAGCAGTTCTTC. It specifies CASTPSPSGTSGRYYNEQFF.